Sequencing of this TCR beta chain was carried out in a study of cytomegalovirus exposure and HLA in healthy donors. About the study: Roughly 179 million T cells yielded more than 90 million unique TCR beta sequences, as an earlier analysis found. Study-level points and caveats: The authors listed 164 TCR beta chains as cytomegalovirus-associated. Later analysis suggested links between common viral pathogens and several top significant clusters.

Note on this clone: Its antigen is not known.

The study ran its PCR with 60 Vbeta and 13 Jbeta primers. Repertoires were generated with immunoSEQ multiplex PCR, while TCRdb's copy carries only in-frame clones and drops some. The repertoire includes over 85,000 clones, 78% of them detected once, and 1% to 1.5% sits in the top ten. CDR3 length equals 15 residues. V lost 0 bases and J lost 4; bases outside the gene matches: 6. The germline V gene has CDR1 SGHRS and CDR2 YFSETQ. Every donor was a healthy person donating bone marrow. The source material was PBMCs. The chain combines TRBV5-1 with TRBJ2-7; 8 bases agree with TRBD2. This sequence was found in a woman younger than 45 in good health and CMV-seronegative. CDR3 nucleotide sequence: TGCGCCAGCAGCTTGGGAGGGACTAGGGAGTACGAGCAGTACTTC. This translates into CASSLGGTREYEQYF.